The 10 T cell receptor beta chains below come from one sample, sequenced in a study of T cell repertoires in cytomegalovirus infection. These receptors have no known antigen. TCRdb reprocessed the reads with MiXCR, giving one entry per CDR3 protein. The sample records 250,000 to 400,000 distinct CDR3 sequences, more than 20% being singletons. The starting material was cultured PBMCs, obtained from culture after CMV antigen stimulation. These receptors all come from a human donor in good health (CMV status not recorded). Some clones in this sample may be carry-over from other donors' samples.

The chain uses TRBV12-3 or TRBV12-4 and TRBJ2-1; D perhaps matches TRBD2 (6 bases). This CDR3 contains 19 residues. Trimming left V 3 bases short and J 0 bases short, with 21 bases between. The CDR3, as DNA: TGTGCCAGCAGTTTCGAGGTATTTCCTACTAGCTCCTCCTACAATGAGCAGTTCTTC. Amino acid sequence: CASSFEVFPTSSSYNEQFF.

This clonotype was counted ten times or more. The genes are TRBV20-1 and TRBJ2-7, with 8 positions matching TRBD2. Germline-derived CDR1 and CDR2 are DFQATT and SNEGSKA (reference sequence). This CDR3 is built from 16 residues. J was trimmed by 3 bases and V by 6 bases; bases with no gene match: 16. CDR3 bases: TGCAGTGCCATGGCTGAAGGAGCGGGAGCTCTCTACGAGCAGTACTTC. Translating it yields CSAMAEGAGALYEQYF.

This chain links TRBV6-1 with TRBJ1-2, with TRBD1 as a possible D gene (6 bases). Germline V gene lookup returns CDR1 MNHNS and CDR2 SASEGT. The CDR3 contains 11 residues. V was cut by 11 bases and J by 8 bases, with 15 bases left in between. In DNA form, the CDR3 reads TGTGCCCTCGACAGGCTAGGCGGCTACACCTTC. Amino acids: CALDRLGGYTF.

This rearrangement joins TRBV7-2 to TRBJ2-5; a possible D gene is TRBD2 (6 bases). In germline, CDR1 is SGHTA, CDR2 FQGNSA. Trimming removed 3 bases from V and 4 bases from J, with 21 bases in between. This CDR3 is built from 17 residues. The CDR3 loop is CASSFPGASVGGETQYF. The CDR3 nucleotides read TGTGCCAGCAGCTTTCCGGGAGCCTCAGTTGGAGGAGAGACCCAGTACTTC.

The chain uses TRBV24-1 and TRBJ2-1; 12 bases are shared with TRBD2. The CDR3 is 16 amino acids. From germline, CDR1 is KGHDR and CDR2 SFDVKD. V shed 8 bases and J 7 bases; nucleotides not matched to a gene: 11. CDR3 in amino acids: CATTPSGRGDNNEQFF. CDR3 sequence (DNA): TGTGCCACCACCCCTAGCGGGAGGGGGGATAATAATGAGCAGTTCTTC.

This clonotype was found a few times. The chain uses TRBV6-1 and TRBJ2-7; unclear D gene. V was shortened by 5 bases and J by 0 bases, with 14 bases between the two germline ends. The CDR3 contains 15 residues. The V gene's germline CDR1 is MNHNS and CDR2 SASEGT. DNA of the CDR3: TGTGCCAGCAGTCCGACGAAAAAGACCTCCTACGAGCAGTACTTC. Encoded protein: CASSPTKKTSYEQYF.

The CDR3 DNA sequence: TGTGCCAGCAGCAAAGAGAGGGATACGCAGTATTTT. Amino acid sequence: CASSKERDTQYF. The rearrangement joins TRBV7-3 to TRBJ2-3; D is unclear. Trimming stripped 5 bases from V and 6 bases from J, with 9 bases between. CDR3 length equals 12 residues. The germline V gene has CDR1 SGHTA and CDR2 FQGTGA.

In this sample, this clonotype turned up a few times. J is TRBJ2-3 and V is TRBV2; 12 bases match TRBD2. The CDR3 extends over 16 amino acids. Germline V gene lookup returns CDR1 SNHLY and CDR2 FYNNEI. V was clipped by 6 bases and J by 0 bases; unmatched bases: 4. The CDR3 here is CASRTGTSGSTDTQYF. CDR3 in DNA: TGTGCCAGCAGAACCGGGACTAGCGGGAGCACAGATACGCAGTATTTT.

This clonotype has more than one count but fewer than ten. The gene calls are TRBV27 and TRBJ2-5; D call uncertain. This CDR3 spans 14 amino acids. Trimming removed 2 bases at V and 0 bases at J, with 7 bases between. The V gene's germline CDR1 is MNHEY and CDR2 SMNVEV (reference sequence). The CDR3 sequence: CASSLSANQETQYF. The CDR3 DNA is TGTGCCAGCAGTTTAAGTGCAAACCAAGAGACCCAGTACTTC.

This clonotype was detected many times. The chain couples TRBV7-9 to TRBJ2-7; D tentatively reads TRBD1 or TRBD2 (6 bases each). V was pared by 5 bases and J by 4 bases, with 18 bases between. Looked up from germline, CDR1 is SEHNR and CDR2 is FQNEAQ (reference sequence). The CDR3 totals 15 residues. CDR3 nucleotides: TGTGCCAGCAGCAAAGGCGGGACATCCGTGTACGAGCAGTACTTC. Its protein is CASSKGGTSVYEQYF. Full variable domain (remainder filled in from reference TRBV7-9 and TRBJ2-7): DTGVSQNPRHKITKRGQNVTFRCDPISEHNRLYWYRQTLGQGPEFLTYFQNEAQLEKSRLLSDRFSAERPKGSFSTLEIQRTEQGDSAMYLCASSKGGTSVYEQYFGPGTRLTVT.